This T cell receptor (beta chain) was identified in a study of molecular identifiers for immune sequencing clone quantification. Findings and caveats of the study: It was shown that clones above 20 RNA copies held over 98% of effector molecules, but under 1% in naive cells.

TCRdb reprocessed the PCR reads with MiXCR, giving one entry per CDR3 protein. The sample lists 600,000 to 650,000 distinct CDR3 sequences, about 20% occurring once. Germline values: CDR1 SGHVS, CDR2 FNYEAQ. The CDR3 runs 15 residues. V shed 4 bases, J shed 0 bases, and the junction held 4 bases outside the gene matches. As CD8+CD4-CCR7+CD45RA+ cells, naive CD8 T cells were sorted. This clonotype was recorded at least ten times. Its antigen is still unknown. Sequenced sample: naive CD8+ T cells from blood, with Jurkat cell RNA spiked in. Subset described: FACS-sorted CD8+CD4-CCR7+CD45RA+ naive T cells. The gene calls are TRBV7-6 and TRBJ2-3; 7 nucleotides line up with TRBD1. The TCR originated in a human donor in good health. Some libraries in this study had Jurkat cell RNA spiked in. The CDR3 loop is CASSSADRSTDTQYF. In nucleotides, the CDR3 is TGTGCCAGCAGCTCCGCGGACAGGAGCACAGATACGCAGTATTTT. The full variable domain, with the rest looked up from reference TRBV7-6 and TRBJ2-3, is GAGVSQSPRYKVTKRGQDVALRCDPISGHVSLYWYRQALGQGPEFLTYFNYEAQQDKSGLPNDRFSAERPEGSISTLTIQRTEQRDSAMYRCASSSADRSTDTQYFGPGTRLTVL.